These T cell receptor beta chains were read from a single sample in a study of T cell responses to AZD1222 COVID-19 vaccine. The data were produced by immunoSEQ multiplex PCR, yet TCRdb's version contains in-frame clones alone and is incomplete. The sample shows 50,000 to 70,000 clones, 75% to 90% of them seen only once. Sequenced here: peripheral blood, sampled on day 0 of MenACWY control vaccination. These receptors all stem from an adult in good health. The CDR3 runs from the conserved cysteine through the conserved F or W. Fields, in order: J gene, V gene, clone size, CDR3 protein. The size entry is marked missing in some rows and otherwise reads once, few, many or a size class.

j_gene: TRBJ1-1; v_gene: TRBV5-1; abundance: .; CDR3aa: CASSLEGRGWVNTEAFF
j_gene: TRBJ2-2; v_gene: TRBV5-1; abundance: .; CDR3aa: CASSLGPSNTGELFF
j_gene: TRBJ1-2; v_gene: TRBV6-5; abundance: few; CDR3aa: CASRRSGYTF
j_gene: TRBJ2-1; v_gene: TRBV6-1; abundance: once; CDR3aa: CASSEQGSGTLYNEQFF
j_gene: TRBJ1-2; v_gene: TRBV6-2/TRBV6-3; abundance: .; CDR3aa: CASSYSGQRNYGYTF
j_gene: TRBJ1-1; v_gene: TRBV3-1/TRBV3-2; abundance: .; CDR3aa: CASSQVYGTNTEAFF
j_gene: TRBJ1-1; v_gene: TRBV29-1; abundance: .; CDR3aa: CSVDKTGTNTEAFF
j_gene: TRBJ1-5; v_gene: TRBV28; abundance: .; CDR3aa: CASSFPPRQPQHF
j_gene: TRBJ1-6; v_gene: TRBV28; abundance: .; CDR3aa: CASSGPGADSPLHF
j_gene: TRBJ2-4; v_gene: TRBV11-3; abundance: .; CDR3aa: CASSLVAGSERYF
j_gene: TRBJ2-7; v_gene: TRBV5-1; abundance: .; CDR3aa: CASSTTSGNYEQYF
j_gene: TRBJ2-2; v_gene: TRBV9; abundance: .; CDR3aa: CASSVAGTGKGGELFF
j_gene: TRBJ2-1; v_gene: TRBV7-2; abundance: .; CDR3aa: CASSLGVNEQFF
j_gene: TRBJ2-7; v_gene: TRBV10-3; abundance: .; CDR3aa: CAISEETGGSYEQYF
j_gene: TRBJ1-2; v_gene: TRBV7-9; abundance: .; CDR3aa: CASSLAGQGAIDYGYTF
j_gene: TRBJ2-1; v_gene: TRBV27; abundance: .; CDR3aa: CASSLGFHNEQFF
j_gene: TRBJ1-1; v_gene: TRBV9; abundance: .; CDR3aa: CASSTLQGAYTEAFF
j_gene: TRBJ2-7; v_gene: TRBV11-1; abundance: .; CDR3aa: CASSPGGWRPDF
j_gene: TRBJ1-2; v_gene: TRBV28; abundance: .; CDR3aa: CASTLLLRRGMGYGYTF
j_gene: TRBJ1-2; v_gene: TRBV28; abundance: .; CDR3aa: CASSLLTGVQGGYTF
j_gene: TRBJ2-7; v_gene: TRBV6-5; abundance: .; CDR3aa: CASREGTSVYEQYF
j_gene: TRBJ1-6; v_gene: TRBV28; abundance: once; CDR3aa: CASSLVLGGSPLHF
j_gene: TRBJ1-1; v_gene: TRBV5-1; abundance: .; CDR3aa: CASSTGFSNTEAFF
j_gene: TRBJ2-7; v_gene: TRBV2; abundance: .; CDR3aa: CASSVSFGGGEQYF
j_gene: TRBJ2-7; v_gene: TRBV5-3; abundance: .; CDR3aa: CARSLEIAGRAYEQYF
j_gene: TRBJ1-5; v_gene: TRBV7-9; abundance: few; CDR3aa: CASSLTGKAQHF
j_gene: TRBJ1-1; v_gene: TRBV28; abundance: .; CDR3aa: CASRWASMNTEAFF
j_gene: TRBJ2-1; v_gene: TRBV7-2; abundance: .; CDR3aa: CASSFSGRAWNEQFF
j_gene: TRBJ2-5; v_gene: TRBV24-1; abundance: .; CDR3aa: CATSENPGQGAETQYF
j_gene: TRBJ2-1; v_gene: TRBV9; abundance: few; CDR3aa: CASSVSPVGGSSYNEQFF
j_gene: TRBJ2-5; v_gene: TRBV24-1; abundance: once; CDR3aa: CATSAGGQGLETQYF
j_gene: TRBJ2-2; v_gene: TRBV21-1; abundance: .; CDR3aa: CASSKGIPVNTGELFF
j_gene: TRBJ1-5; v_gene: TRBV2; abundance: .; CDR3aa: CASSDMQGYQPQHF
j_gene: TRBJ2-7; v_gene: TRBV30; abundance: .; CDR3aa: CAWSVHHRGTYEQYF
j_gene: TRBJ2-7; v_gene: TRBV28; abundance: .; CDR3aa: CASSRDREDYEQYF
j_gene: TRBJ2-5; v_gene: TRBV25-1; abundance: .; CDR3aa: CASSRQETQYF
j_gene: TRBJ2-1; v_gene: TRBV25-1; abundance: .; CDR3aa: CASSKLAGWSYNEQFF
j_gene: TRBJ1-1; v_gene: TRBV6-1; abundance: .; CDR3aa: CASSDPNGANTEAFF
j_gene: TRBJ1-1; v_gene: TRBV5-4; abundance: .; CDR3aa: CASSLPTRAGTEAFF
j_gene: TRBJ1-2; v_gene: TRBV6-1; abundance: .; CDR3aa: CASSEATGVFYGYTF
j_gene: TRBJ1-6; v_gene: TRBV6-2/TRBV6-3; abundance: .; CDR3aa: CASSFGQMGNSPLHF
j_gene: TRBJ1-3; v_gene: TRBV4-1; abundance: .; CDR3aa: CASSQFDPSLGNTIYF
j_gene: TRBJ2-1; v_gene: TRBV2; abundance: .; CDR3aa: CASSWEWGPNEQFF
j_gene: TRBJ1-3; v_gene: TRBV4-1; abundance: .; CDR3aa: CASSQDDAGPGNTIYF
j_gene: TRBJ2-7; v_gene: TRBV14; abundance: .; CDR3aa: CASSRSGIRHEQYF
j_gene: TRBJ1-1; v_gene: TRBV28; abundance: .; CDR3aa: CAGRGLLNTEAFF
j_gene: TRBJ1-4; v_gene: TRBV30; abundance: once; CDR3aa: CAWSLQGNNEKLFF
j_gene: TRBJ1-2; v_gene: TRBV7-2; abundance: .; CDR3aa: CASSTRTGGGYTF
j_gene: TRBJ2-7; v_gene: TRBV11-2; abundance: .; CDR3aa: CASSLVGTAYEQYF
j_gene: TRBJ2-3; v_gene: TRBV6-5; abundance: .; CDR3aa: CASTPGGQGEDTQYF
j_gene: TRBJ2-3; v_gene: TRBV4-1; abundance: .; CDR3aa: CASSQDQGQGEDTQYF
j_gene: TRBJ1-2; v_gene: TRBV5-1; abundance: .; CDR3aa: CASSPPGIQDGYTF
j_gene: TRBJ2-6; v_gene: TRBV5-5; abundance: .; CDR3aa: CASSLGWGAGANVLTF